Described below is a single TCR beta chain sequence and its context. Its matching antigen is unknown. The data were obtained in a study of brain T cells in children with intractable seizures. General study points: Clones missing pre-surgery may reflect undersampling of that blood sample.

Sequencing was limited to surgery cases with top T cell transcript signatures in brain tissue. At least one anti-epileptic drug was given before surgery. TCRdb's table, derived via immunoSEQ multiplex PCR, lists solely in-frame clones and lacks some. The repertoire holds roughly 80,000 clones, with around 91% as singletons. Germline CDR1 reads SGHNT; CDR2 reads YENEEA. CDR3 length: 13 residues. V lost 1 base and J lost 0, with 4 bases in between. This specimen consisted of peripheral blood, obtained at surgery. This chain connects TRBV11-3 to TRBJ2-7; D gene ambiguous. The origin of this receptor is a girl aged 2 to 10 with Rasmussen encephalitis and intractable seizures. CDR3 amino acids: CASSLGVSYEQYF. CDR3 DNA: TGTGCCAGCAGCTTAGGCGTCTCCTACGAGCAGTACTTC.